These T cell receptor beta chains were read from a single sample in a study of T cells in Graves' hyperthyroidism and ophthalmopathy. TCRdb fed the multiplex PCR reads into MiXCR, producing one record per CDR3 protein. The data contain about 640,000 distinct CDR3 sequences, around 20% of them seen just once; the ten biggest clones take up approximately 30%. The sequencing sample was made of blood. These receptor sequences come from a man aged 25-45 years with Graves' ophthalmopathy. Both conserved end residues are part of each CDR3. Fields, in order: V gene, CDR3 protein.

>TRBV7-9
CASSGVGDEQYF
>TRBV6-1
CASRTGTQYEQYF
>TRBV28
CASSLTSGINYEQYF
>TRBV3-1
CASSPSGKRNTQYF
>TRBV4-1
CASSHGQGIRETQYF
>TRBV10-3
CAISGGRDSSRNTEAFF
>TRBV29-1
CSVTAIFSGRYYNEQFF
>TRBV28
CASSSGPLNYGYTF
>TRBV10-3
CAIKESDTQYF
>TRBV7-9
CASSRGTDPYTQYF
>TRBV4-1
CASSQVGATNEKLFF
>TRBV20-1
CSATDSIEGTGGLFF
>TRBV9
CASSPQLRASGSVDEQYF
>TRBV28
CASGGTGETQYF
>TRBV11-2
CASSLGQGAMNTEAFF
>TRBV29-1
CSVEDWLGGETQYF
>TRBV7-3
CASSAAVGYNEQFF
>TRBV7-9
CASSLREQQETQYF
>TRBV28
CASSPGTANYGYTF
>TRBV27
CASGGGFFSPLHF
>TRBV12-3/TRBV12-4
CASSLASSLGEKLFF
>TRBV5-6
CASSLGLREVGTEAFF
>TRBV5-4
CASSREAGTRIETQYF
>TRBV18
CASSQGSSEAFF
>TRBV30
CAWSPGQPYEQYF
>TRBV5-1
CASSLGAGHYPSTDTQYF
>TRBV3-1
CASSLRSYTQYF
>TRBV28
CASTLTGTAYNEQFF
>TRBV27
CASSLQLASVNEQFF
>TRBV18
CASMGLAESYEQYF
>TRBV18
CASSLDLPYEQYF
>TRBV28
CASSLSFGTGGQPQHF
>TRBV24-1
CATSGTGPYQETQYF
>TRBV12-5
CASGHYRGNNEKLFF
>TRBV28
CASRPAGGRAYYEQYF
>TRBV3-1
CASSRGSTGPYEQYF
>TRBV7-9
CASSQLAGREKLFF
>TRBV7-2
CASSLGGTTHEQYF
>TRBV20-1
CSARGLAGIRVETQYF
>TRBV6-1
CASSEFQGSYGYTF
>TRBV7-2
CASSHRTSIVYNEQFF
>TRBV27
CASRPVASGSYEQYF
>TRBV6-1
CASSSDGDQPQHF
>TRBV28
CASSLYGRGAPQHF
>TRBV6-2/TRBV6-3
CASSQGRLSSYEQYF
>TRBV12-3/TRBV12-4
CASTAGTYEQYF
>TRBV12-3/TRBV12-4
CASSLGQGTPTQYF
>TRBV10-1
CASSPRDREHNEQFF
>TRBV7-2
CASSPGLWDGYTF
>TRBV7-8
CASSLSRTVAFF
>TRBV7-8
CASSVGTLNTDTQYF
>TRBV12-5
CASGLTGQGMTSNQPQHF
>TRBV5-4
CASSLDRRRQETQYF
>TRBV25-1
CASSEYRGTNEQYF
>TRBV2
CASSAEGRGAKNIQYF